Shown below are 17 T cell receptor beta chains from a single sample sequenced in a study of vaccination and CD4 T cells after COVID-19. These TCRs are of unknown antigen specificity. The treatment: approximately nine-day PBMC culture with coronavirus spike peptide pools or control peptides (ViraFEST assay). Ahead of the COVID-19 pandemic (2011-2018), the CD4+ T cells of the unexposed donor were collected. Cultured CD4+ T-cell DNA underwent Oncomine TCR Beta short-read sequencing. TCRdb reanalysed the PCR reads using MiXCR and keeps one entry per CDR3 protein. The sample has more than 2,000 distinct CDR3 sequences; around 26% are singletons. The specimen sequenced was CD4+ T cells from blood, cultured in vitro. The source of these receptors is a human donor in good health.

The CDR3 loop reads CATLGGPSWTF. The CDR3 DNA is TGTGCCACCCTGGGGGGACCGTCTTGGACCTTC. This chain joins TRBV28 and TRBJ1-2, with D maybe TRBD1 (5 bases). This CDR3 is built from 11 residues. Germline-derived CDR1 and CDR2 are MDHEN and SYDVKM. Trimming removed 10 bases from V and 14 bases from J, with 20 bases in between.

A few counts support this clonotype. The chain carries TRBV28 and TRBJ2-1, with D unclear. The germline gives CDR1 MDHEN, CDR2 SYDVKM. V lost 3 bases and J lost 7, with 16 bases in between. The CDR3 loop spans 15 amino acids. In nucleotides, the CDR3 is TGTGCCAGCAGTTTTTCCGTCGGGTCGCGGAATGAGCAGTTCTTC. Amino acid sequence: CASSFSVGSRNEQFF. The full variable domain, with the rest looked up from reference TRBV28 and TRBJ2-1, is DVKVTQSSRYLVKRTGEKVFLECVQDMDHENMFWYRQDPGLGLRLIYFSYDVKMKEKGDIPEGYSVSREKKERFSLILESASTNQTSMYLCASSFSVGSRNEQFFGPGTRLTVL.

As to this clonotype: An end of the junction does not agree with germline; a read error may underlie this. The chain couples TRBV7-9 to TRBJ1-1, with unresolved D. The CDR3 loop spans 13 amino acids. Germline V gene sequence: CDR1 SEHNR, CDR2 FQNEAQ (reference sequence). The CDR3 sequence: CTSSDQVNTEAFF. CDR3 DNA sequence: TGTACCAGCAGCGACCAGGTGAACACTGAAGCTTTCTTT.

V usage is TRBV7-2 and J usage is TRBJ1-2; D is undetermined. V dropped 4 bases and J dropped 9 bases, with 18 bases sitting between them. CDR1 is SGHTA and CDR2 is FQGNSA in the germline V gene. The CDR3 is 14 residues long. DNA of the CDR3: TGTGCCAGCAGCTCCCGCCTGAGCTCGCATAGCTACACCTTC. Its translation: CASSSRLSSHSYTF.

This clonotype is medium-sized (0.01 to 0.1%). The chain recombines TRBV24-1 with TRBJ1-5; D gene unclear. Germline CDR1 and CDR2: KGHDR and SFDVKD. The CDR3 has 13 residues. The V end was cut by 4 bases, the J end by 7 bases, with 10 bases between. The CDR3 region is CATSDAGWQPQHF. CDR3 nucleotide sequence: TGTGCCACCAGTGACGCCGGTTGGCAGCCCCAGCATTTT.

This clonotype counts as medium-sized. The CDR3 bases are TGTGCCAGCAGTCCGACGACAGTTAATTCACCCCTCCACTTT. Translation: CASSPTTVNSPLHF. V gene TRBV27 combines with J gene TRBJ1-6, with D perhaps TRBD1 (5 bases). This CDR3 is 14 amino acids long. Trimming removed 5 bases at V and 6 bases at J, with 11 bases between. Germline V gives CDR1 MNHEY, CDR2 SMNVEV (reference sequence).

The V and J genes are TRBV5-1 and TRBJ2-5; maybe TRBD1 (6 bases). V lost 3 bases, J lost 5 bases, and 11 bases lay in between. Germline CDR1 SGHRS, CDR2 YFSETQ. The CDR3 loop spans 13 amino acids. The CDR3 reads CASSSGVEETQYF. In DNA form, the CDR3 reads TGCGCCAGCAGCTCAGGGGTGGAGGAGACCCAGTACTTC.

There are a few counts of this clonotype. The gene calls are TRBV4-1 and TRBJ2-2; TRBD1 is a possible D gene (6 bases). Trimming removed 7 bases at V and 4 bases at J, with 13 bases between. The CDR3 is 14 residues long. Germline CDR1 and CDR2: MGHRA and YSYEKL. The CDR3 DNA sequence: TGCGCCAGCATGCCGACAGGCGGCACCGGGGAGCTGTTTTTT. Translating gives CASMPTGGTGELFF.

This clonotype was counted only a few times. V usage is TRBV20-1 and J usage is TRBJ2-1, with 7 positions matching TRBD1. V was pared by 6 bases and J by 6 bases, with 5 bases of the junction left unmatched. Germline lookup yields CDR1 DFQATT and CDR2 SNEGSKA (reference sequence). The length of the CDR3 is 12 residues. CDR3 sequence: CSADYRGNEQFF. The CDR3 bases are TGCAGTGCAGACTACAGGGGCAATGAGCAGTTCTTC.

This clonotype was seen a handful of times. The chain uses TRBV6-5 and TRBJ1-4; D possibly corresponds to TRBD1 (6 bases). From germline, CDR1 is MNHEY and CDR2 SVGAGI. This CDR3 contains 15 residues. Trimming removed 4 bases at V and 7 bases at J, with 16 bases between. The CDR3 here is CASSSTGAGSEKLFF. The CDR3 nucleotides read TGTGCCAGCAGTTCTACGGGGGCCGGTAGTGAAAAACTGTTTTTT.

This clonotype was seen only a few times. The rearrangement uses TRBV5-4 and TRBJ1-2; tentative D call: TRBD1 (6 bases). The V end lost 4 bases, the J end lost 2 bases, and 18 bases lay between the germline ends. The CDR3 has 16 residues. In germline, CDR1 is SGHNT, CDR2 YYREEE (reference sequence). CDR3 DNA: TGTGCCAGCAGCCCAATCGGGAGGGGGATGAACTATGGCTACACCTTC. It codes for CASSPIGRGMNYGYTF.

This clonotype was observed a few times. The chain combines TRBV18 with TRBJ2-7, with unresolved D. The V and J ends lost 3 bases and 5 bases respectively, with 8 bases between them. CDR3 length: 12 residues. Looked up from germline, CDR1 is KGHSH and CDR2 is LQKENI. The CDR3: CASSPTPDEQYF. Written as DNA, the CDR3 is TGTGCCAGCTCACCGACACCTGACGAGCAGTACTTC.

The CDR3 coding sequence is TGTGCCAGCTCACCAGCCGCAGGGAATGAAGGCTACACCTTC. Protein sequence: CASSPAAGNEGYTF. The gene calls are TRBV18 and TRBJ1-2; D is perhaps TRBD1 (5 bases). This CDR3 has 14 amino acids. V was clipped by 2 bases and J by 8 bases, with 15 bases between them. Looked up from germline, CDR1 is KGHSH and CDR2 is LQKENI.

The rearrangement uses TRBV2 and TRBJ1-2; 7 bases align to TRBD1. The CDR3 has 15 residues. Germline V gene lookup returns CDR1 SNHLY and CDR2 FYNNEI. V dropped 3 bases and J dropped 3; count of bases not matched to a gene: 7. The CDR3 nucleotides read TGTGCCAGCAGTGAGGATCCGACAGGGTACTATGGCTACACCTTC. Protein: CASSEDPTGYYGYTF. Complete variable domain (other parts from reference TRBV2 and TRBJ1-2): EPEVTQTPSHQVTQMGQEVILRCVPISNHLYFYWYRQILGQKVEFLVSFYNNEISEKSEIFDDQFSVERPDGSNFTLKIRSTKLEDSAMYFCASSEDPTGYYGYTFGSGTRLTVV.

This chain joins TRBV7-9 and TRBJ1-5; TRBD1 might be the D (5 bases). There are 18 residues in the CDR3. V dropped 3 bases and J dropped 2 bases, with 20 bases sitting between them. Per the germline V gene, CDR1 is SEHNR and CDR2 is FQNEAQ (reference sequence). The CDR3 DNA is TGTGCCAGCAGCTTCTCCCCATGGAGGGGACGGGGCAATCAGCCCCAGCATTTT. This codes for CASSFSPWRGRGNQPQHF.

This chain joins TRBV18 and TRBJ1-2; D is unresolved. The CDR3 spans 15 residues. CDR1 is KGHSH and CDR2 is LQKENI in the germline V gene. The V end lost 2 bases, the J end lost 0 bases, and 10 bases lay between the germline ends. The CDR3 bases are TGTGCCAGCTCACCAGTGGGAGAGGCTAACTATGGCTACACCTTC. Translated: CASSPVGEANYGYTF.

The chain employs TRBV29-1 and TRBJ2-5; 7 bases fit TRBD1. Trimming removed 7 bases from V and 4 bases from J; junction bases left unmatched: 6. This CDR3 has 12 amino acids. Germline loops: CDR1 SQVTM, CDR2 ANQGSEA. The CDR3 coding sequence is TGCAGCGCCTCAGGGGGTCCAGAGACCCAGTACTTC. The encoded protein is CSASGGPETQYF.